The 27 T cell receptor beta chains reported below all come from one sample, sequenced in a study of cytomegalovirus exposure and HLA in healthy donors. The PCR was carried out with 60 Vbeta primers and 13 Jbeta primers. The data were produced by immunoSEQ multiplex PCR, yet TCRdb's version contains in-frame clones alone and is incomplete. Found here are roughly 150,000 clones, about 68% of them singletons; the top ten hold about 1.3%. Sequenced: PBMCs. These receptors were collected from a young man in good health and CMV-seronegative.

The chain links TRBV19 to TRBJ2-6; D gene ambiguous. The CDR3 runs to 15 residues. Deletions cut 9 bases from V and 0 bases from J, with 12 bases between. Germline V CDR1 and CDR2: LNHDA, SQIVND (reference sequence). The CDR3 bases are TGTGCCAGCCATTTCCGGTTCTCTGGGGCCAACGTCCTGACTTTC. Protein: CASHFRFSGANVLTF.

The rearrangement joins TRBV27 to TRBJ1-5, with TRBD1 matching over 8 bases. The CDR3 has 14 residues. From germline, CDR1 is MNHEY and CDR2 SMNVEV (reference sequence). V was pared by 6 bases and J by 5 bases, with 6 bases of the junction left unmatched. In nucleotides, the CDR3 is TGTGCCAGCAGCCCGACAGGGGAGTATCAGCCCCAGCATTTT. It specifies CASSPTGEYQPQHF.

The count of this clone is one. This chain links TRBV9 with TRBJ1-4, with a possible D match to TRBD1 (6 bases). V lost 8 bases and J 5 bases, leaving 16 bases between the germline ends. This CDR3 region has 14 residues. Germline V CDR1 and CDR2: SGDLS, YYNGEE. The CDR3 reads CASGRYRVNEKLFF. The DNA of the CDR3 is TGTGCCAGTGGGCGTTACAGGGTGAATGAAAAACTGTTTTTT.

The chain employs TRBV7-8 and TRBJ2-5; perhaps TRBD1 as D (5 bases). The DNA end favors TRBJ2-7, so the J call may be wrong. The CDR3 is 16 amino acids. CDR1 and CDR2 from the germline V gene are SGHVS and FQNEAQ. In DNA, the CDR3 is TGTGCCAGCAGCTCAAGTAACGACAGAGGATTCTACGAGCAGTACTTC. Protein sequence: CASSSSNDRGFYEQYF.

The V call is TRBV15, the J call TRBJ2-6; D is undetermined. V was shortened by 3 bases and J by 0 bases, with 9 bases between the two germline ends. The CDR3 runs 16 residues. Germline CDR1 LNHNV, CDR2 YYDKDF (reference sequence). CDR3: CATSSDLSSGANVLTF. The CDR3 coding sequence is TGTGCCACCAGCAGCGATCTAAGCTCTGGGGCCAACGTCCTGACTTTC.

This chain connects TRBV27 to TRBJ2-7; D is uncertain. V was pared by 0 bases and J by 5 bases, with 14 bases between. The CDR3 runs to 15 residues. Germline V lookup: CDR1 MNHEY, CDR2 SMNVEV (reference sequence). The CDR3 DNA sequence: TGTGCCAGCAGTTTATCGGCGCCTCGAGGAGACGAGCAGTACTTC. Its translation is CASSLSAPRGDEQYF.

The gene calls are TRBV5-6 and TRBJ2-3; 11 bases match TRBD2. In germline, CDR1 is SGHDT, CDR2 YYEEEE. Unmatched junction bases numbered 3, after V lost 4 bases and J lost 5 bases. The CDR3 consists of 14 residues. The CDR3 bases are TGTGCCAGCAGCCCTGGGACTAGCGGAGATACGCAGTATTTT. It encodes CASSPGTSGDTQYF.

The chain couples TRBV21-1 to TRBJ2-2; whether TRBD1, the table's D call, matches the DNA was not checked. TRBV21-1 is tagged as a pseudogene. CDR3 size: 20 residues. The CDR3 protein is CASSSWPREGGRRNTGELFF. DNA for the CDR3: TGTGCCAGCAGCTCCTGGCCACGGGAAGGGGGCAGAAGGAACACCGGGGAGCTGTTTTTT.

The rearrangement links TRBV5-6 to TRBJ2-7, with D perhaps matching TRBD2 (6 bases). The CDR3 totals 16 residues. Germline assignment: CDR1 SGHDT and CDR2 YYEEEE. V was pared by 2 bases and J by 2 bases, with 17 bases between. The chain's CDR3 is CASSFLFGSDPYEQYF. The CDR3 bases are TGTGCCAGCAGCTTTCTTTTCGGGAGTGATCCCTACGAGCAGTACTTC.

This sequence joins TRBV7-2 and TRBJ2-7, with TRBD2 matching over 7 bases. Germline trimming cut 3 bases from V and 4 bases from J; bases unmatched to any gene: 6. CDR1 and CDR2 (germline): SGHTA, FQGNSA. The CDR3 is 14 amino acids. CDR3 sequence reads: CASSFPGGVYEQYF. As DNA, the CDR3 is TGTGCCAGCAGCTTCCCGGGAGGTGTGTACGAGCAGTACTTC.

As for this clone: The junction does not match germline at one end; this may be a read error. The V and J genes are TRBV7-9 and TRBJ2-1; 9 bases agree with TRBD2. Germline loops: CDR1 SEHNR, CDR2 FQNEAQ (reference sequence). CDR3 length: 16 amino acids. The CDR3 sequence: CSSSLYGGRAGYEQFF. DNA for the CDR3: TGTTCCAGCAGCTTATACGGCGGGAGGGCCGGGTATGAGCAGTTCTTC.

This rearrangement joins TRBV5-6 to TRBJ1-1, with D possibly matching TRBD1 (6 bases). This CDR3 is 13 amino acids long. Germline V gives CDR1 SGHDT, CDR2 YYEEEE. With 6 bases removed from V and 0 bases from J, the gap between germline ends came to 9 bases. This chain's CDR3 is CASKTGLNTEAFF. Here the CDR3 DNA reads TGTGCCAGCAAGACAGGATTGAACACTGAAGCTTTCTTT.

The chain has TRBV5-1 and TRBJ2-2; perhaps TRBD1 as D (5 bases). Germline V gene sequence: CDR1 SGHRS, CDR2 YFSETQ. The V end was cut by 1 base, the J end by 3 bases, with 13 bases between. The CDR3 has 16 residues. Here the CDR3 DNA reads TGCGCCAGCAGCTTGTTGGGGCAGGGCTACACCGGGGAGCTGTTTTTT. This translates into CASSLLGQGYTGELFF.

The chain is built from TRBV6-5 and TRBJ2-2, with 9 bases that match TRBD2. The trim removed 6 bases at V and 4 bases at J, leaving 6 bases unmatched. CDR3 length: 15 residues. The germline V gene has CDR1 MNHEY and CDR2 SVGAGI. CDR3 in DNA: TGTGCCAGCAGGATACTAGCGGGCCCCACCGGGGAGCTGTTTTTT. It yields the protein CASRILAGPTGELFF.

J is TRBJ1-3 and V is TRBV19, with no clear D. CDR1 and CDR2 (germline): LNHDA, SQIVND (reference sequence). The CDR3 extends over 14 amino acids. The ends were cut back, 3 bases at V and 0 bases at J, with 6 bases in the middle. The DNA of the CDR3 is TGTGCCAGTAGTATGATGAGCTCTGGAAACACCATATATTTT. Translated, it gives CASSMMSSGNTIYF. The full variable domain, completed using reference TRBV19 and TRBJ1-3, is DGGITQSPKYLFRKEGQNVTLSCEQNLNHDAMYWYRQDPGQGLRLIYYSQIVNDFQKGDIAEGYSVSREKKESFPLTVTSAQKNPTAFYLCASSMMSSGNTIYFGEGSWLTVV.

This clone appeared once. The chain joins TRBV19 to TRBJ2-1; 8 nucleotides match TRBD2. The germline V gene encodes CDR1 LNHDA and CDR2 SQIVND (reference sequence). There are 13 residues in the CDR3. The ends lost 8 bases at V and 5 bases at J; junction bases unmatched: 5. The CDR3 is CASGTSGNNEQFF. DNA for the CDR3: TGTGCCAGTGGGACTAGTGGCAACAATGAGCAGTTCTTC.

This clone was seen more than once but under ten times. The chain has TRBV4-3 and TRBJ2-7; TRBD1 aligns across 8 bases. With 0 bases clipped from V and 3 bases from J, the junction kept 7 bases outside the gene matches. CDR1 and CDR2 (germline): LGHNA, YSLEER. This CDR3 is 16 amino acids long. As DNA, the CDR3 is TGCGCCAGCAGCCAAGAAAGGGGGACAGGAGACTACGAGCAGTACTTC. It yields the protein CASSQERGTGDYEQYF.

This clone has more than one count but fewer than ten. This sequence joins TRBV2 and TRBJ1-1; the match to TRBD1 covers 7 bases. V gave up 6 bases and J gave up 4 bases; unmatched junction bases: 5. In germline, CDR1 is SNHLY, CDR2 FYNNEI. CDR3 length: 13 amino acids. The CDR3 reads CASRAQGSTEAFF. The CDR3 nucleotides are TGTGCCAGCAGGGCACAGGGGAGCACTGAAGCTTTCTTT.

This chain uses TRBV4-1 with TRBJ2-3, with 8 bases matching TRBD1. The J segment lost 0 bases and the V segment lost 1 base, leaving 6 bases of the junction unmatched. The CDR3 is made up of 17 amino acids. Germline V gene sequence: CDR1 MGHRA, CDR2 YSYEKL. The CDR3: CASSQAGGPSSTDTQYF. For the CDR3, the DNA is TGCGCCAGCAGCCAAGCAGGGGGCCCGTCTAGCACAGATACGCAGTATTTT.

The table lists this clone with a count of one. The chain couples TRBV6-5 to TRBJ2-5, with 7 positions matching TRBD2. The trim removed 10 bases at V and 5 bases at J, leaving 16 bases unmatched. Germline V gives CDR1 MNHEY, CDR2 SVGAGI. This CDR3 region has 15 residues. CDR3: CATRRRDYSYETQYF. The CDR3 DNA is TGTGCCACCCGACGGAGGGACTACTCCTATGAGACCCAGTACTTC.

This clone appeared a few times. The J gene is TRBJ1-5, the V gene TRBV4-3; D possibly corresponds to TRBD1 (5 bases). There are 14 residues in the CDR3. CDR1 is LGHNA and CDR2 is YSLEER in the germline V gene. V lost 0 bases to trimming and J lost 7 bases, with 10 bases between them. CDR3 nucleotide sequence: TGCGCCAGCAGCCAAGACGGGTCAGGGCAGCCCCAGCATTTT. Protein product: CASSQDGSGQPQHF.

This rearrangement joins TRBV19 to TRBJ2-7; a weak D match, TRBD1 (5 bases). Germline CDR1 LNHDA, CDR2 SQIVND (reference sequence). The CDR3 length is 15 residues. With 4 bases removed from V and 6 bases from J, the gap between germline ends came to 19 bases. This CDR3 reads CASSNRIDRPGEQYF. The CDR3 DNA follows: TGTGCCAGTAGTAACAGGATCGACCGTCCAGGCGAGCAGTACTTC. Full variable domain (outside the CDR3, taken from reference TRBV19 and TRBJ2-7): DGGITQSPKYLFRKEGQNVTLSCEQNLNHDAMYWYRQDPGQGLRLIYYSQIVNDFQKGDIAEGYSVSREKKESFPLTVTSAQKNPTAFYLCASSNRIDRPGEQYFGPGTRLTVT.

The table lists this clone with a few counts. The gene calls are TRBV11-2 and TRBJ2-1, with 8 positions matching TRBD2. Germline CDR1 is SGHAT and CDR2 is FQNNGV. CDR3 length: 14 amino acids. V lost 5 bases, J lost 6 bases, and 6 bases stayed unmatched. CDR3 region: CASSPGGMGNEQFF. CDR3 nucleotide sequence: TGTGCCAGCAGCCCGGGGGGGATGGGCAATGAGCAGTTCTTC. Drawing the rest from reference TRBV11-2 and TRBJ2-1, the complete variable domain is EAGVAQSPRYKIIEKRQSVAFWCNPISGHATLYWYQQILGQGPKLLIQFQNNGVVDDSQLPKDRFSAERLKGVDSTLKIQPAKLEDSAVYLCASSPGGMGNEQFFGPGTRLTVL.

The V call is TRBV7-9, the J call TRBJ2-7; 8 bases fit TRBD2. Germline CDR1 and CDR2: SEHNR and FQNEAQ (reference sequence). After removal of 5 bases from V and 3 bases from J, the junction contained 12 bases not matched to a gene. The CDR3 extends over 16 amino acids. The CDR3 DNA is TGTGCCAGCAGCCCCAGAGGTAGCGGGACCTTCTACGAGCAGTACTTC. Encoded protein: CASSPRGSGTFYEQYF.

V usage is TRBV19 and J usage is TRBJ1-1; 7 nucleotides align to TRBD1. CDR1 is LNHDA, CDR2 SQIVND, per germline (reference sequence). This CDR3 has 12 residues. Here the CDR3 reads CSVGQGVTEAFF. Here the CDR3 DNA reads TGTTCGGTCGGGCAGGGGGTTACTGAAGCTTTCTTT.

CDR3 amino acids: CASSSRGTQYF. In nucleotides, the CDR3 is TGTGCCAGCAGCAGTCGAGGTACGCAGTATTTT. The chain is built from TRBV14 and TRBJ2-3, with D unresolved. The V end was cut by 5 bases, the J end by 8 bases, with 8 bases between. Per germline, CDR1 SGHDN and CDR2 FVKESK. The length of the CDR3 is 11 residues.

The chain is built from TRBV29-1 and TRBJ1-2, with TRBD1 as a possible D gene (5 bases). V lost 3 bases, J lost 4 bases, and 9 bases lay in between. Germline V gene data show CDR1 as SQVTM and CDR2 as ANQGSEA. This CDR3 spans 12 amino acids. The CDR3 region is CSVESRVYGYTF. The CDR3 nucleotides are TGCAGCGTTGAGAGCAGGGTCTATGGCTACACCTTC.